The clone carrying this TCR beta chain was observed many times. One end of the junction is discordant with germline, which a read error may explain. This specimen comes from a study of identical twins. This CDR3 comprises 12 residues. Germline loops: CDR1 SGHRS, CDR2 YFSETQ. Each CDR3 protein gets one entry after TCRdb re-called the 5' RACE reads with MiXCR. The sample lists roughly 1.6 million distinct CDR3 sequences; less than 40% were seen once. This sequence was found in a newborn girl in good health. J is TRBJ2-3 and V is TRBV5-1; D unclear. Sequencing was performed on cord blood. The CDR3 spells CASSLDTDTQYF. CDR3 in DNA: TGTGCCAGCAGCTTAGACACAGATACGCAGTATTTT.